This T cell receptor beta chain was recovered during a study of identical twins. TCRdb recomputed calls from the 5' RACE reads with MiXCR, one row per CDR3 protein. The repertoire has roughly 710,000 distinct CDR3 sequences, roughly 6.2% of them found once; the top ten carry roughly 2%. This clonotype has a count of ten or more. The sequenced material came from naive T cells sorted from blood. The sequence was collected from a young man in good health.

For the CDR3, the DNA is TGTGCCAGCAGCAGGCGCCGGGACAGGAACTACGAGCAGTACTTC. Encoded protein: CASSRRRDRNYEQYF. The chain links TRBV7-6 to TRBJ2-7, with 8 positions matching TRBD1. The junction had 9 bases not matched to a gene; V was cut back by 5 bases and J by 3 bases. Germline V gives CDR1 SGHVS, CDR2 FNYEAQ. This CDR3 spans 15 amino acids.